The text below deals with one T cell receptor beta chain. Its antigen remains unknown. This entry is derived from a study of beta chain features in type 1 diabetes. For the study at large: Patients shared similar age, gender and cell yields with healthy donors. Findings of the study overall: Here, the possible influence of HLA type (on TCRB rearrangement) remained unresolved. High-TCR-expressing cells could be over-represented by cDNA sequencing.

The isolated RNA, all of it, was reverse transcribed, so expressed TCRB transcripts were what got sequenced. Samples drawn from stem cell-like memory T cells averaged roughly 1.1 million reads. Produced via immunoSEQ multiplex PCR; TCRdb's table is partial and in-frame only. Among 70,000 to 90,000 clones listed, 30% to 35% were seen once. V lost 1 base and J lost 0, with 13 bases in between. Germline V gene sequence: CDR1 MGHRA, CDR2 YSYEKL. The CDR3 contains 18 residues. This TCR derives from a woman between 18 and 29 years old in good health. The V and J genes are TRBV4-1 and TRBJ2-6, with TRBD1 as a possible D gene (5 bases). The sample consisted of stem cell memory CD4+ T cells from blood. CDR3: CASSQVEQVSSGANVLTF. The CDR3 DNA is TGCGCCAGCAGCCAAGTCGAACAGGTCAGCTCTGGGGCCAACGTCCTGACTTTC.